A selection of T cell receptor beta chains follows, all from one sample in a study of blood T cell repertoires in COVID-19. Only in-frame clones appear in the TCRdb table, and some are missing; sequencing was by immunoSEQ multiplex PCR. The table has fewer than 500,000 clones, about 85% seen once. The sequenced sample consisted of PBMCs or T cells enriched from blood (not recorded which). The receptors shown here come from a woman aged 18-29 years with acute COVID-19. Both conserved end residues are part of each CDR3. D genes are given only for firm matches. Size tells how often a clone was seen (once, few, many) or the class of an expanded clone, and some rows leave it out.

j_call v_call d_call clone_size cdr3_nt cdr3_aa
TRBJ2-7 TRBV18 . . TGTGCCAGCTCACCGTCCAGCGAACACTACGAGCAGTACTTC CASSPSSEHYEQYF
TRBJ1-4 TRBV2 TRBD1 . TGTGCCAGCAGGTACAGGGGGTTCAATGAAAAACTGTTTTTT CASRYRGFNEKLFF
TRBJ1-5 TRBV6-5 TRBD1 . TGTGCCAGCAGTTACGGACAGGGTATGATCCAGCCCCAGCATTTT CASSYGQGMIQPQHF
TRBJ2-7 TRBV3-1/TRBV3-2 . . TGTGCCAGCAGCCAACCAATTACCGGGACTCAAGCCTACGAGCAGTACTTC CASSQPITGTQAYEQYF
TRBJ1-2 TRBV19 . . TGTGCCAGTAGTATAGGTGGGAGGCCTAACTATGGCTACACCTTC CASSIGGRPNYGYTF
TRBJ2-7 TRBV7-6 . . TGTGCCAGCAGCTTAGGGGTGGAGGTTGGTGACGAGCAGTACTTC CASSLGVEVGDEQYF
TRBJ2-7 TRBV28 . once TGTGCCAGCAGTGGGGGGGCCAGCTCCTACGAGCAGTACTTC CASSGGASSYEQYF
TRBJ1-2 TRBV25-1 TRBD1 . TGTGCCAGCAGGGAAGGGGGCGGCTATGGCTACACCTTC CASREGGGYGYTF
TRBJ2-2 TRBV11-1 . . TGTGCCAGCAGCCCGACAGGCCTGGGAGAAGAAGGGCTGTTTTTT CASSPTGLGEEGLFF
TRBJ1-2 TRBV15 TRBD1 . TGTGCCACCAGCAGAGGGACAGGTGGATATGGCTACACCTTC CATSRGTGGYGYTF
TRBJ1-2 TRBV19 . . TGTGCCAGTAGTATAAGCCCCCGGGACTATGGCTACACCTTC CASSISPRDYGYTF
TRBJ1-2 TRBV29-1 TRBD1 . TGCAGCGTTGCCGATGGGACAGACTATGGCTACACCTTC CSVADGTDYGYTF
TRBJ1-1 TRBV10-1 . . TGCGCCAGCAGTGGGTCCGGCACTGAAGCTTTCTTT CASSGSGTEAFF
TRBJ1-1 TRBV3-1/TRBV3-2 TRBD1 . TGTGCCAGCAGCGCATTTAGGGGGCGCAGGAACACTGAAGCTTTCTTT CASSAFRGRRNTEAFF
TRBJ2-7 TRBV6-1 TRBD2 . TGTGCCAGCAGTGACAGACTAGCGGGGATCTACGAGCAGTACTTC CASSDRLAGIYEQYF
TRBJ1-6 TRBV13 . . TGTGCCAGCAGCTTAAGAGTCGGACAAAATTCACCCCTCCACTTT CASSLRVGQNSPLHF
TRBJ1-2 TRBV2 . . TGTGCCAGCAGTAAGGAGGGACGGGACTATGGCTACACCTTC CASSKEGRDYGYTF
TRBJ1-2 TRBV7-9 TRBD1 . TGTGCCAGCAGCGCGGGACAGGGCTATGGCTACACCTTC CASSAGQGYGYTF
TRBJ1-5 TRBV9 . . TGTGCCAGCAGCCGGGACAACTTCGTCGATCAGCCCCAGCATTTT CASSRDNFVDQPQHF
TRBJ1-5 TRBV19 . . TGTGCCAGTAATACCCGGGACAAAGATCAGCCCCAGCATTTT CASNTRDKDQPQHF
TRBJ1-1 TRBV6-5 TRBD1 . TGTGCCAGCAGTTACCAGGGGGTTCCGGGCACTGAAGCTTTCTTT CASSYQGVPGTEAFF
TRBJ1-5 TRBV19 . . TGTGCCAGTAGTATTCGGAGGGTAGTCAATCAGCCCCAGCATTTT CASSIRRVVNQPQHF
TRBJ1-2 TRBV12-3/TRBV12-4 . . TGTGCCAGCAGACCAAGGGGGGGCTGGGGCTACACCTTC CASRPRGGWGYTF
TRBJ1-1 TRBV10-3 . . TGTGCCATCAGTGTTGGAGGGGCGGGCACTGAAGCTTTCTTT CAISVGGAGTEAFF
TRBJ1-1 TRBV6-5 . . TGTGCCAGCAGTTACGAGGGGAACACTGAAGCTTTCTTT CASSYEGNTEAFF
TRBJ2-7 TRBV18 . . TGTGCCAGCTCACTGGTTGCGGGGGCGCTGAACGAGCAGTACTTC CASSLVAGALNEQYF
TRBJ2-2 TRBV3-1/TRBV3-2 TRBD1 . TGTGCCAGCAGCCAACCGGGACAGGGTAACACCGGGGAGCTGTTTTTT CASSQPGQGNTGELFF
TRBJ1-1 TRBV11-2 . . TGTGCCAGCAGCTTATATCAGGGGTCTGCTGAAGCTTTCTTT CASSLYQGSAEAFF
TRBJ1-6 TRBV19 . . TGTGCCAGTAGTACCGCCGCGGGGTTTTTTAAGTCACCCCTCCACTTT CASSTAAGFFKSPLHF
TRBJ2-2 TRBV10-1 . . TGCGCCAGCAGTGATTCCGTAGCGAAAGTGTTCACCGGGGAGCTGTTTTTT CASSDSVAKVFTGELFF
TRBJ1-2 TRBV4-3 TRBD1 . TGCGCCAGCAGCCATATGATACGACAGGGGGCGCGTGGCTACACCTTC CASSHMIRQGARGYTF
TRBJ2-1 TRBV27 TRBD2 once TGTGCCAGCAGTAACCTATGGACTAGCGGGGTGAGCTCCTACAATGAGCAGTTCTTC CASSNLWTSGVSSYNEQFF
TRBJ2-2 TRBV24-1 . . TGTGCCACCAGTGGGGGCGGCGGGGAGCTGTTTTTT CATSGGGGELFF
TRBJ1-1 TRBV4-1 . . TGCGCCAGCAGCCAAGGACTCGAGAACACTGAAGCTTTCTTT CASSQGLENTEAFF
TRBJ1-4 TRBV6-5 TRBD1 . TGTGCCAGCAGCAGCCAACAGGGGACTAATGAAAAACTGTTTTTT CASSSQQGTNEKLFF
TRBJ2-5 TRBV7-2 . . TGTGCCAGCAGCTCCCAGTACCAAGAGACCCAGTACTTC CASSSQYQETQYF
TRBJ2-7 TRBV10-2 TRBD2 . TGCGCCAGCAGTGAGTCTAGCCGCGGGGGGCGGGAGCAGTACTTC CASSESSRGGREQYF
TRBJ2-1 TRBV5-6 TRBD2 . TGTGCCAGCAGCTATAGCGGGGGGGACCACAATGAGCAGTTCTTC CASSYSGGDHNEQFF
TRBJ2-7 TRBV12-3/TRBV12-4 . . TGTGCCAGCAGTTGGAGGGGCTCCTACGAGCAGTACTTC CASSWRGSYEQYF
TRBJ1-2 TRBV12-3/TRBV12-4 . . TGTGCCAGCAGTGCCACAGGGAACTATGGCTACACCTTC CASSATGNYGYTF
TRBJ2-2 TRBV2 . . TGTGCCAGCAGTGAAGCGCTACTAGCTGGAAAGGAGCTGTTTTTT CASSEALLAGKELFF
TRBJ2-1 TRBV11-3 . . TGTGCCAGCAGCTTAGGGGGCCCCTCCTACAATGAGCAGTTCTTC CASSLGGPSYNEQFF
TRBJ2-1 TRBV20-1 . . TGCAGTGTACAGCGGTACAATGAGCAGTTCTTC CSVQRYNEQFF